This paragraph reports one T cell receptor beta chain. A read error likely explains this, since a far larger clone differs by one base. A single record per CDR3 protein comes from TCRdb applying MiXCR to the 5' RACE reads. In the table there are 55,000 to 65,000 distinct CDR3 sequences, roughly 10% of which are singletons. This sample is drawn from a study of early T cells in non-severe SARS-CoV-2 infection. Overall study context: Sequencing targeted bulk RNA from unsorted whole blood, leaving chains unpaired.

The sequence was collected from an adult who was a healthcare worker with PCR-confirmed SARS-CoV-2 infection or an uninfected control (not recorded which). Sequencing used whole blood.

CDR3 DNA sequence: TGTGCCGGCAGCCTCACAGATACGCAGTATTTT. Its translation: CAGSLTDTQYF. The V call is TRBV6-6, the J call TRBJ2-3; D is undetermined. CDR3 size: 11 residues. The germline CDR1 and CDR2 sequences are MNHNY and SVGAGI (reference sequence).